This is a list of T cell receptor beta chains from one sample in a study of CD8 T cells in Susac syndrome. TCRdb re-analysed the immunoSEQ multiplex PCR reads in MiXCR, keeping a single row per CDR3 protein. Altogether roughly 180,000 distinct CDR3 sequences are present, less than 95% being singletons, with the ten largest covering around 0.11%. Sequenced input: CD4+ T cells from PBMCs. Source of these receptors: a human donor in good health. Each CDR3 is given with its conserved first and last residue. D genes are given only for firm matches. The size entry is marked missing in some rows and otherwise reads once, few, many or a size class.

d_gene,abundance,j_gene,v_gene,CDR3nt,CDR3aa
-,once,TRBJ2-7,TRBV12-3/TRBV12-4,TGTGCCAGCAGTTTATGGACAGTCTACGAGCAGTACTTC,CASSLWTVYEQYF
TRBD2,-,TRBJ2-7,TRBV6-5,TGTGCCAGCAGATTCAAGCGGGAGGGCCCCTACGAGCAGTACTTC,CASRFKREGPYEQYF
-,-,TRBJ1-2,TRBV12-3/TRBV12-4,TGTGCCAGCAGTTTTGCTGGCTACACCTTC,CASSFAGYTF
TRBD2,-,TRBJ2-1,TRBV4-1,TGCGCCAGCAGCCAGACTAGCGGGACCTACAATGAGCAGTTCTTC,CASSQTSGTYNEQFF
TRBD2,-,TRBJ2-5,TRBV30,TGTGCCTGGAGTAGCGGGGGTGAGACCCAGTACTTC,CAWSSGGETQYF
-,-,TRBJ2-1,TRBV7-2,TGTGCCAGCAGCTTAGGCGGGGCGGTCAATGAGCAGTTCTTC,CASSLGGAVNEQFF
-,-,TRBJ2-7,TRBV28,TGTGCCAGCAGACGGGAAACCGAGCAGTACTTC,CASRRETEQYF
TRBD1,-,TRBJ2-1,TRBV29-1,TGCAGCGTTGACCGGACAGGGGGCGATGAGCAGTTCTTC,CSVDRTGGDEQFF
-,-,TRBJ2-3,TRBV5-1,TGCGCCAGCAGCTTCCTGGGACACGGGAGCACAGATACGCAGTATTTT,CASSFLGHGSTDTQYF
TRBD1,-,TRBJ2-1,TRBV23-1,TGCGCCAGCACCGAGTGGGGGACAGGGGAATACAATGAGCAGTTCTTC,CASTEWGTGEYNEQFF
-,-,TRBJ1-2,TRBV19,TGTGCCAGTCGGACAGTCTATGGCTACACCTTC,CASRTVYGYTF
TRBD2,-,TRBJ2-7,TRBV6-5,TGTGCCAGCAGTCGAGTAGCGGGAGCCGGATACGAGCAGTACTTC,CASSRVAGAGYEQYF
TRBD2,-,TRBJ2-1,TRBV7-2,TGTGCCAGCACTAGCGGGAGGCACAATGAGCAGTTCTTC,CASTSGRHNEQFF
TRBD1,-,TRBJ2-7,TRBV15,TGTGCCACCAGTCATACCGGGACAGGGGACGAGCAGTACTTC,CATSHTGTGDEQYF
-,-,TRBJ2-1,TRBV6-2/TRBV6-3,TGTGCCAGCAGTCCGCACAACACCCAATCCTACAATGAGCAGTTCTTC,CASSPHNTQSYNEQFF
-,-,TRBJ2-3,TRBV27,TGTGCCAGCAGAAGACGACAGGCAGATACGCAGTATTTT,CASRRRQADTQYF
-,-,TRBJ1-2,TRBV19,TGTGCCAGTAGCCCGACAGCAGCTAACTATGGCTACACCTTC,CASSPTAANYGYTF
TRBD2,once,TRBJ2-1,TRBV2,TGTGCCAGCGGCCCCGGGACTAGCGGTTACAATGAGCAGTTCTTC,CASGPGTSGYNEQFF
TRBD1,-,TRBJ1-2,TRBV2,TGTGCCAGCAGTGAGCGAAGACAGGGGAACTATGGCTACACCTTC,CASSERRQGNYGYTF
TRBD2,-,TRBJ2-3,TRBV3-1,TGTGCCAGCAGCCCAGCACTAGCGCAAAACACAGATACGCAGTATTTT,CASSPALAQNTDTQYF
TRBD1,-,TRBJ1-1,TRBV6-5,TGTGCCAGCAGTTCACAGGGGACCCTGATCCTTACTGAAGCTTTCTTT,CASSSQGTLILTEAFF
TRBD2,-,TRBJ2-3,TRBV20-1,TGCAGTGCGGCCCCGGGGGGTTACACAGATACGCAGTATTTT,CSAAPGGYTDTQYF
-,-,TRBJ1-1,TRBV30,TGTGCCTGCACGACAGGCGGGAGCACTGAAGCTTTCTTT,CACTTGGSTEAFF
-,-,TRBJ2-5,TRBV27,TGTGCCAGCCGGAGGGGTACCCAAGAGACCCAGTACTTC,CASRRGTQETQYF
TRBD1,-,TRBJ1-1,TRBV24-1,TGTGCCACCAGTGACACAGGGAGAGCAGGGGGCACTGAAGCTTTCTTT,CATSDTGRAGGTEAFF
-,-,TRBJ2-2,TRBV30,TGTGCCTGGGGCACACCTTCGGGGACCGGGGAGCTGTTTTTT,CAWGTPSGTGELFF
TRBD2,-,TRBJ2-1,TRBV9,TGTGCCAGCAGCCTCCGGACTAGCGGGGCAAATGAGCAGTTCTTC,CASSLRTSGANEQFF
-,-,TRBJ2-7,TRBV5-1,TGCGCCAGCAGAATTCACGATTCTTCCTACGAGCAGTACTTC,CASRIHDSSYEQYF
-,-,TRBJ2-7,TRBV28,TGTGCCAGCAGTTTATTCGGGGGCTACTCCTACGAGCAGTACTTC,CASSLFGGYSYEQYF
-,-,TRBJ1-1,TRBV29-1,TGCAGCGGACAGGTGAACACTGAAGCTTTCTTT,CSGQVNTEAFF
TRBD2,-,TRBJ2-1,TRBV29-1,TGCAGCGGGACTAGCGGCAATGAGCAGTTCTTC,CSGTSGNEQFF
-,-,TRBJ2-7,TRBV30,TGTGCCTGGAGCCCAACGGGCGTCCTCTACGAGCAGTACTTC,CAWSPTGVLYEQYF
TRBD2,-,TRBJ2-7,TRBV29-1,TGCAGCGTGGAGCAGAATAGCGGGAGTGCCCACGAGCAGTACTTC,CSVEQNSGSAHEQYF
TRBD1,-,TRBJ2-6,TRBV25-1,TGTGCCAGCAGTGGATTGGACAGGGCCTCTGGGGCCAACGTCCTGACTTTC,CASSGLDRASGANVLTF
-,-,TRBJ2-3,TRBV11-2,TGTGCCAGCAGCCGGAGTTATAGCACAGATACGCAGTATTTT,CASSRSYSTDTQYF
TRBD1,-,TRBJ2-4,TRBV9,TGTGCCAGCAGCTCCACAGGGGACAAAAACATTCAGTACTTC,CASSSTGDKNIQYF
TRBD2,-,TRBJ2-7,TRBV6-5,TGTGCCAGCAGTTACGGACTAGCTTTATCCTACGAGCAGTACTTC,CASSYGLALSYEQYF